This TCR beta chain was documented in a study of tumor-infiltrating lymphocytes in primary liver carcinoma. Study summary: Roughly 3.5 to 7.13 million productive TCRbeta reads came from each sample, comparable across tissue types.

Germline DNA was also extracted, while the blood RNA originated from unsorted whole blood. Total RNA amounting to 500 ng was the source from which TCR beta cDNA was made with a constant-region primer. Three nested multiplex PCR rounds, a slightly modified ARM-PCR, produced the libraries for TCR beta. The opening two PCR rounds, nine to eleven cycles each, paired TRBV1-TRBV30 forward primers with a C-beta reverse primer. TCRdb processed the multiplex PCR reads anew with MiXCR; each CDR3 protein has one entry. The sample records about 330,000 distinct CDR3 sequences, less than 65% being singletons. Germline V gives CDR1 MNHNS, CDR2 SASEGT. CDR3 length: 14 residues. The V and J ends lost 3 bases and 14 bases respectively, with 20 bases between them.

The genes are TRBV6-1 and TRBJ2-1; D is perhaps TRBD2 (6 bases). The source is a man aged 35 to 55 with primary liver carcinoma and hepatitis B virus infection. The source material was peripheral blood. CDR3 nucleotides: TGTGCCAGCAGTGAGGAAACTAGTAGCGGAGGGAAGTTCTTC. Residues: CASSEETSSGGKFF.